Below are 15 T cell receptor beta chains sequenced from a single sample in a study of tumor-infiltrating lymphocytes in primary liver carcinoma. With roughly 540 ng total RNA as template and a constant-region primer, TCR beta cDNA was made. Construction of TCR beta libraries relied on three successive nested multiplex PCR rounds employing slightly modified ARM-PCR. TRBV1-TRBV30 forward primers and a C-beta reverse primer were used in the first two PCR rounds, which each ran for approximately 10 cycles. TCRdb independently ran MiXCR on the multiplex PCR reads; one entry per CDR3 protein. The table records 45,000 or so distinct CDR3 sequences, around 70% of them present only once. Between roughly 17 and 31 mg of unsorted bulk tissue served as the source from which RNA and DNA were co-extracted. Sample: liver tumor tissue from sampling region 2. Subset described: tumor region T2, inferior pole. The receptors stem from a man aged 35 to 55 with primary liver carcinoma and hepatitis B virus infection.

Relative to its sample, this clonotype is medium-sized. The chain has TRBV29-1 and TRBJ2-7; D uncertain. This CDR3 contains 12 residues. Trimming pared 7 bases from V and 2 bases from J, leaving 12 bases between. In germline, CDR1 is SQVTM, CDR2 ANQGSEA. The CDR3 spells CSANFGTYEQYF. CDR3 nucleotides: TGCAGCGCAAACTTTGGTACCTACGAGCAGTACTTC.

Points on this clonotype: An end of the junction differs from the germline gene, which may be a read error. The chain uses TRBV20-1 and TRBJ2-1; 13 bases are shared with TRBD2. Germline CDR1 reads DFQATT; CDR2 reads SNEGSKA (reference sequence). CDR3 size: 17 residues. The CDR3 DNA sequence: TGCAATGCTAGAGTCTCGCCGGGACTAGCGGGGTACAATGAGCAGTTCTTC. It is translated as CNARVSPGLAGYNEQFF.

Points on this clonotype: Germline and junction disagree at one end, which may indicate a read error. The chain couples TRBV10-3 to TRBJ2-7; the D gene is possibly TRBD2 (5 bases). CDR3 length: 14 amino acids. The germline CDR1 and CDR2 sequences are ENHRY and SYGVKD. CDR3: CAIGEASRSYEQYF. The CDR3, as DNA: TGTGCCATCGGTGAGGCTAGCAGGAGCTACGAGCAGTACTTC.

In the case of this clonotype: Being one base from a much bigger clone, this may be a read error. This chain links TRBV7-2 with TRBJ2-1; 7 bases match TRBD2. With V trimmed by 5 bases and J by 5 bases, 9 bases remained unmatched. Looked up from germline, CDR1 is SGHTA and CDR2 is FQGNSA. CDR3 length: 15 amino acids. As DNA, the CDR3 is TGTGCCAGCAGCGTACTAGCGAGAGCGGACAATGAGCAGTTCTTC. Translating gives CASSVLARADNEQFF. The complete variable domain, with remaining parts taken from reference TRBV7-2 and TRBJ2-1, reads GAGVSQSPSNKVTEKGKDVELRCDPISGHTALYWYRQSLGQGLEFLIYFQGNSAPDKSGLPSDRFSAERTGGSVSTLTIQRTQQEDSAVYLCASSVLARADNEQFFGPGTRLTVL.

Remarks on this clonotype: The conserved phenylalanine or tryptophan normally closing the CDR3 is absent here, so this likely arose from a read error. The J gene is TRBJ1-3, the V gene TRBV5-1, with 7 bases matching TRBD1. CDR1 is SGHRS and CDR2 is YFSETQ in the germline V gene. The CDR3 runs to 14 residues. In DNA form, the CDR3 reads TGCGCCAGAAGCTCGACAGGGCTCGGAGACACCATATATTAT. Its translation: CARSSTGLGDTIYY.

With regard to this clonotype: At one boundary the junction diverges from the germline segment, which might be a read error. The CDR3: CASSETRDGDYGYNF. For the CDR3, the DNA is TGTGCCAGCAGTGAAACAAGGGATGGGGACTATGGCTACAACTTT. The rearrangement uses TRBV6-1 and TRBJ1-2; perhaps TRBD1 as D (5 bases). CDR1 MNHNS and CDR2 SASEGT come from the germline V gene. The CDR3 loop spans 15 amino acids.

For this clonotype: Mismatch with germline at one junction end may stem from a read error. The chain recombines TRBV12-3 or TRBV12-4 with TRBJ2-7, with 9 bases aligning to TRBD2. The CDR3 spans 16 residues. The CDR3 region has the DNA TGTGTCAGCAGTCCGCGCCCGACTAGCGGCTCCTACGAGCAATACTTC. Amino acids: CVSSPRPTSGSYEQYF.

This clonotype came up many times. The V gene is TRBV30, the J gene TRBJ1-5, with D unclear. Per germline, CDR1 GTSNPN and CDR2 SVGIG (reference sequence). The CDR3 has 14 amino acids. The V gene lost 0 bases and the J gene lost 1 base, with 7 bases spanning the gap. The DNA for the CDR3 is TGTGCCTGGAGTGTGTCCGGGAGCAATCAGCCCCAGCATTTT. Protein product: CAWSVSGSNQPQHF. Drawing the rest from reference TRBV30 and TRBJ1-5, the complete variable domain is SQTIHQWPATLVQPVGSPLSLECTVEGTSNPNLYWYRQAAGRGLQLLFYSVGIGQISSEVPQNLSASRPQDRQFILSSKKLLLSDSGFYLCAWSVSGSNQPQHFGDGTRLSIL.

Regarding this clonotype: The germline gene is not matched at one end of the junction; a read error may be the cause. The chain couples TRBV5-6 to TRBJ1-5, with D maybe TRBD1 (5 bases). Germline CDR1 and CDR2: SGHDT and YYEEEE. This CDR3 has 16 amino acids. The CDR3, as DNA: TGTGTCAGCAGCTTGGGTACAGGTCTTAGCAATCAGCCCCAGCATTTT. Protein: CVSSLGTGLSNQPQHF. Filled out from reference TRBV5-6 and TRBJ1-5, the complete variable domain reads DAGVTQSPTHLIKTRGQQVTLRCSPKSGHDTVSWYQQALGQGPQFIFQYYEEEERQRGNFPDRFSGHQFPNYSSELNVNALLLGDSALYLCVSSLGTGLSNQPQHFGDGTRLSIL.

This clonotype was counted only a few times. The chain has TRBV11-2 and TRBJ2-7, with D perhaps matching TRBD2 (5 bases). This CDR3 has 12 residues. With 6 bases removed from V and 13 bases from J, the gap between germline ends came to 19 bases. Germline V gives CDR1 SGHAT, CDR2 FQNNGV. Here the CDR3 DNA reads TGTGCCAGCAGTCCCGGAGGCTACGGGCAATACTTC. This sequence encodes CASSPGGYGQYF.

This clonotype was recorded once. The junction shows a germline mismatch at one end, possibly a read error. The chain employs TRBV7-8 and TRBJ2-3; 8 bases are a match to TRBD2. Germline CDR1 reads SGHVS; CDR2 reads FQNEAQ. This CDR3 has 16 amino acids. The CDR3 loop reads CASSYELADDTNTQYF. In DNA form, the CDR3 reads TGTGCCAGCAGCTACGAACTAGCGGACGACACAAATACGCAGTATTTT.

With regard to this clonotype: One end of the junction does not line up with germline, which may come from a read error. Written as DNA, the CDR3 is TGTACCAGCAGCATGCCGGGGGGGAGGAAAGAGAGCCAGTACTTC. Translated, it gives CTSSMPGGRKESQYF. The chain joins TRBV5-4 to TRBJ2-5; the match to TRBD2 covers 8 bases. The CDR3 totals 15 residues. From germline, CDR1 is SGHNT and CDR2 YYREEE (reference sequence).

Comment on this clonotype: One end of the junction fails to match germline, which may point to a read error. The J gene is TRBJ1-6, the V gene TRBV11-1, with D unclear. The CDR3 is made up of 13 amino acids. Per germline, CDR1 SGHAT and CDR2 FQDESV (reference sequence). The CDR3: CTSSPTLVSPFHF. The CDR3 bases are TGCACCAGCAGCCCGACACTGGTTTCACCCTTCCACTTT.

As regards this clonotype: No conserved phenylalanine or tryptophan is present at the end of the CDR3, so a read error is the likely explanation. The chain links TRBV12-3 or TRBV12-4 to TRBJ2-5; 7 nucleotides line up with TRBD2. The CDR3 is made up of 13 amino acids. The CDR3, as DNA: TGTGCCATCAGTTTAAGCGGGGTAGAGACCCAGTACTCC. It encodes CAISLSGVETQYS.

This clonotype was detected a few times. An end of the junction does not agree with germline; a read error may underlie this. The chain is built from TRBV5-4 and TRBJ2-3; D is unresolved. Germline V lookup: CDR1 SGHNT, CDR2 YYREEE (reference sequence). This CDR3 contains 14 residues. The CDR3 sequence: CVSSLYQSADTQYF. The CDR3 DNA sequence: TGTGTCAGCAGCTTGTATCAGAGTGCAGATACGCAGTATTTT.